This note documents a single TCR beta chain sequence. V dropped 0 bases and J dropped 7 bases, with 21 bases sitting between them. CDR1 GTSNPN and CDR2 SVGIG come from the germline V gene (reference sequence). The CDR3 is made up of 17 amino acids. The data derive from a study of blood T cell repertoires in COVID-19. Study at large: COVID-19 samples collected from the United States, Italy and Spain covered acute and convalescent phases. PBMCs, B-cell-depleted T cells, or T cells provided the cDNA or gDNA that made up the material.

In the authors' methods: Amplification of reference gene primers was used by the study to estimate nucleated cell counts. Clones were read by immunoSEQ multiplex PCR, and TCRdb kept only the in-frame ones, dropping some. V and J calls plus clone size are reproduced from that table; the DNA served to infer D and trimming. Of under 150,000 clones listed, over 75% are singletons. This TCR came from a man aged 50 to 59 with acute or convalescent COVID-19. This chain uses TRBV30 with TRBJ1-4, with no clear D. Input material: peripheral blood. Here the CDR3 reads CAWSVGFRTGFGEKLFF. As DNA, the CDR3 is TGTGCCTGGAGTGTAGGGTTCAGGACGGGGTTTGGTGAAAAACTGTTTTTT.